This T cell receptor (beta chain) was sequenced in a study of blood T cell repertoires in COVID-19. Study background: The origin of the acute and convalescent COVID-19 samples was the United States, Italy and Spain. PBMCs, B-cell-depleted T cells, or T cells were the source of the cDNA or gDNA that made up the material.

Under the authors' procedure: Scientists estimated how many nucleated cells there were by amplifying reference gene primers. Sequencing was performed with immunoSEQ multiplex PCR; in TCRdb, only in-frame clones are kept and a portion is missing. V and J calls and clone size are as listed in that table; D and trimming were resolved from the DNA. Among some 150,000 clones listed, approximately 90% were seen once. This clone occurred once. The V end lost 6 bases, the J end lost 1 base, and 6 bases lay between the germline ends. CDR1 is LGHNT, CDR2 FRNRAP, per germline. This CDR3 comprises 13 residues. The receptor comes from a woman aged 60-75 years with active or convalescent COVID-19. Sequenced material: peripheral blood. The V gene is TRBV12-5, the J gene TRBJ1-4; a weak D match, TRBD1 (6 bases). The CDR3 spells CASGRGTNEKLFF. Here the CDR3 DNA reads TGTGCTAGTGGCAGGGGAACTAATGAAAAACTGTTTTTT.